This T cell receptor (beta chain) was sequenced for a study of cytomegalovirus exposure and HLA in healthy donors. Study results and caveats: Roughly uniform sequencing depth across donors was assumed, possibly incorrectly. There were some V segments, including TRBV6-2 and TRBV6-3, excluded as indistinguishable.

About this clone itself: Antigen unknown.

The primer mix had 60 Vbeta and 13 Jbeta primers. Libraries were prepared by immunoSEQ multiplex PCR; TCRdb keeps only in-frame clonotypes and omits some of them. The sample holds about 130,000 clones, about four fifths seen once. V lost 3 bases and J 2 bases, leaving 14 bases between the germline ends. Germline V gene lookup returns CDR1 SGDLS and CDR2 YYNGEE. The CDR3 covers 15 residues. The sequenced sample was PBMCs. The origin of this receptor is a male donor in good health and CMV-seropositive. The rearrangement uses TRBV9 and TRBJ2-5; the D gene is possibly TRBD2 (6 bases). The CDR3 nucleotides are TGTGCCAGCAGCGCCACCCTAGCGAGACAAGAGACCCAGTACTTC. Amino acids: CASSATLARQETQYF.